This TCR beta chain was observed in a study of blood T cell repertoires in COVID-19. Overall study context: T cells, B-cell-depleted T cells, or PBMCs supplied cDNA or gDNA.

Between the trimmed V and J ends, which lost 0 bases and 8 bases, there was a span of 20 bases. Germline CDR1 reads SGDLS; CDR2 reads YYNGEE. The CDR3 contains 16 residues. Per the original data handling: It was from reference gene primer amplification that nucleated cell counts were estimated. Clones were read by immunoSEQ multiplex PCR, and TCRdb kept only the in-frame ones, dropping some. The D gene and trimming were derived from the DNA, and the V and J assignments and clone size from that table. Of about 90,000 clones in the sample, 75% to 90% were seen once. This sequence joins TRBV9 and TRBJ1-2; D unresolved. This TCR was sampled from a woman in her 70s with acute or convalescent COVID-19. Sequenced: peripheral blood. The CDR3 DNA follows: TGTGCCAGCAGCGTAGCTAGTCAGGACCCCCGAGGGGGCTACACCTTC. It yields the protein CASSVASQDPRGGYTF.